These 8 T cell receptor beta chains came from one sample sequenced in a study of shared clonotypes between healthy human individuals. Produced via immunoSEQ multiplex PCR; TCRdb's table is partial and in-frame only. The table records 2 million to 2.5 million clones, more than 80% of them present only once. Sequencing was carried out using naive CD4+ T cells from PBMCs. Regarding subset: CD45RA+ positively selected. Receptors were obtained from a man aged 18-30 years in good health. Some clones in this sample may be carry-over from other donors' samples.

This chain connects TRBV30 to TRBJ2-7; 9 nucleotides match TRBD1. After removal of 1 base from V and 5 bases from J, the junction contained 3 bases not matched to a gene. In germline, CDR1 is GTSNPN, CDR2 SVGIG (reference sequence). The CDR3 has 13 amino acids. The CDR3 is CAWSGTGAHEQYF. CDR3 DNA sequence: TGTGCCTGGAGTGGGACAGGGGCCCACGAGCAGTACTTC.

The chain is built from TRBV11-2 and TRBJ2-7; a weak D match, TRBD1 (5 bases). The germline gives CDR1 SGHAT, CDR2 FQNNGV. Deletions cut 6 bases from V and 2 bases from J, with 8 bases between. This CDR3 contains 12 residues. The chain's CDR3 is CASSGATYEQYF. CDR3 bases: TGTGCCAGCAGTGGGGCTACCTACGAGCAGTACTTC.

The chain combines TRBV6-7 with TRBJ2-2; 10 bases fit TRBD2. TRBV6-7 is filed as an ORF, its function uncertain. This CDR3 is built from 16 residues. With 2 bases clipped from V and 3 bases from J, the junction kept 3 bases outside the gene matches. The CDR3 sequence: CASSYPAGGDTGELFF. The CDR3, as DNA: TGTGCCAGCAGTTACCCAGCGGGAGGGGACACCGGGGAGCTGTTTTTT.

The chain carries TRBV5-1 and TRBJ1-1, with 7 bases aligning to TRBD1. Germline lookup yields CDR1 SGHRS and CDR2 YFSETQ. The J segment lost 5 bases and the V segment lost 0 bases, leaving 7 bases of the junction unmatched. The CDR3 has 15 residues. The CDR3 nucleotides are TGCGCCAGCAGCTTGGGGGACAGTAAACGGACTGAAGCTTTCTTT. Its translation is CASSLGDSKRTEAFF.

The chain's CDR3 is CASSSSGELFF. Here the CDR3 DNA reads TGTGCCAGCAGTTCCTCCGGGGAGCTGTTTTTT. The genes are TRBV6-5 and TRBJ2-2; D gene ambiguous. CDR3 length: 11 residues. Trimming shortened V by 4 bases and J by 6 bases, and 3 bases separated the two germline ends. Germline-derived CDR1 and CDR2 are MNHEY and SVGAGI.

The V and J genes are TRBV10-2 and TRBJ1-1, with D perhaps matching TRBD1 (5 bases). V lost 9 bases to trimming and J lost 5 bases, with 19 bases between them. The CDR3 is 14 residues long. Germline CDR1 WSHSY, CDR2 SAAADI. The CDR3 DNA follows: TGCGCCAGTAATTCCGGGCCCGGGGGGACTGAAGCTTTCTTT. This sequence encodes CASNSGPGGTEAFF.

The V gene is TRBV7-7, the J gene TRBJ2-2; TRBD1 matches at 8 bases. Per germline, CDR1 SSHAT and CDR2 FNYEAQ (reference sequence). Trimming at V came to 2 bases and at J to 0 bases, leaving 8 bases not matched to a gene. The CDR3 spans 18 residues. CDR3 region: CASSLFFAGGANTGELFF. The DNA of the CDR3 is TGTGCCAGCAGCTTATTTTTCGCAGGGGGCGCGAACACCGGGGAGCTGTTTTTT.

The gene calls are TRBV6-5 and TRBJ1-5; TRBD1 aligns across 10 bases. This CDR3 has 15 residues. The germline gives CDR1 MNHEY, CDR2 SVGAGI. With 5 bases clipped from V and 4 bases from J, the junction kept 5 bases outside the gene matches. In nucleotides, the CDR3 is TGTGCCAGCAGTATGGGACAGGGGACGAATCAGCCCCAGCATTTT. It codes for CASSMGQGTNQPQHF.